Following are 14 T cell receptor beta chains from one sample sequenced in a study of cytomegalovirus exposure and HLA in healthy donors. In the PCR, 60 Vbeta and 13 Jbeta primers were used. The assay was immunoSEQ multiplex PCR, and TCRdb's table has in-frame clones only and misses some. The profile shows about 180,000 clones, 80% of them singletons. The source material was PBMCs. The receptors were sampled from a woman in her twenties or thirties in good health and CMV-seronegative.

CDR3 sequence (DNA): TGCGCCAGCAGCCCCCGGGGAGGTGACACTGAAGCTTTCTTT. Its translation: CASSPRGGDTEAFF. The chain recombines TRBV4-3 with TRBJ1-1; unclear D gene. From germline, CDR1 is LGHNA and CDR2 YSLEER. V lost 4 bases and J lost 3, with 12 bases in between. This CDR3 contains 14 residues.

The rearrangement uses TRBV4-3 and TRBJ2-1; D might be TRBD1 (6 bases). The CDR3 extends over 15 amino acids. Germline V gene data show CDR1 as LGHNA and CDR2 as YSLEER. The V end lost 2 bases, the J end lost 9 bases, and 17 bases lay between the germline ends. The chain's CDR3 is CASSQFPTRGGEQFF. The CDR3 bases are TGCGCCAGCAGCCAATTCCCAACGAGAGGGGGTGAGCAGTTCTTC.

CDR3 amino acids: CASSLRRRETQYF. The CDR3 DNA sequence: TGTGCCAGCTCCCTCAGAAGGAGGGAGACCCAGTACTTC. The rearrangement uses TRBV18 and TRBJ2-5, with a tentative D call TRBD2 (5 bases). Trimming removed 6 bases at V and 5 bases at J, with 13 bases between. Per germline, CDR1 KGHSH and CDR2 LQKENI. This CDR3 has 13 residues.

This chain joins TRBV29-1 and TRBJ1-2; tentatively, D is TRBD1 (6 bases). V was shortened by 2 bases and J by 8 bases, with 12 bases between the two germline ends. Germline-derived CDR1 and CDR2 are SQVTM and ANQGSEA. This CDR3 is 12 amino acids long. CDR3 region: CSVEIQGSGYTF. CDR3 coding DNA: TGCAGCGTTGAAATACAGGGAAGCGGCTACACCTTC. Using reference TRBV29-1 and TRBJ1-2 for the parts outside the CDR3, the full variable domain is SAVISQKPSRDICQRGTSLTIQCQVDSQVTMMFWYRQQPGQSLTLIATANQGSEATYESGFVIDKFPISRPNLTFSTLTVSNMSPEDSSIYLCSVEIQGSGYTFGSGTRLTVV.

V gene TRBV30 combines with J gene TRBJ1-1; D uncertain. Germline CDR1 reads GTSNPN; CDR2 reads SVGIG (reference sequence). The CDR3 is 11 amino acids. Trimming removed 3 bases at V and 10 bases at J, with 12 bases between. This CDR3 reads CAWSGSTVAFF. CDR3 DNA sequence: TGTGCCTGGAGCGGGAGCACAGTAGCTTTCTTT.

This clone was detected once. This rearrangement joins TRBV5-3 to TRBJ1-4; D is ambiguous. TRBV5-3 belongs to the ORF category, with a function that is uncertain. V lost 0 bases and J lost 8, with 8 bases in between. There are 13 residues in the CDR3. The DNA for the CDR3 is TGTGCCAGAAGCTTGGGGCCGGGAGAAAAACTGTTTTTT. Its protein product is CARSLGPGEKLFF.

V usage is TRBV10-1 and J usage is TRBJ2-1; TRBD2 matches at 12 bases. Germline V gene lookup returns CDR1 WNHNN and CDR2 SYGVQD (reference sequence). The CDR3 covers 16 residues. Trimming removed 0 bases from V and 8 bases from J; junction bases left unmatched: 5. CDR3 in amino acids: CASSESELAGGDEQFF. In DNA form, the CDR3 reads TGCGCCAGCAGTGAGTCGGAACTAGCGGGGGGCGATGAGCAGTTCTTC.

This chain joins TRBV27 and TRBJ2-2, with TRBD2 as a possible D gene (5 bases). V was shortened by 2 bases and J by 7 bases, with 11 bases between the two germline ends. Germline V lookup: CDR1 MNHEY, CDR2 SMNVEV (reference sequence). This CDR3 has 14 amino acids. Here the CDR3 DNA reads TGTGCCAGCAGTTTACAAGAGCGGATCGGGGAGCTGTTTTTT. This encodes CASSLQERIGELFF.

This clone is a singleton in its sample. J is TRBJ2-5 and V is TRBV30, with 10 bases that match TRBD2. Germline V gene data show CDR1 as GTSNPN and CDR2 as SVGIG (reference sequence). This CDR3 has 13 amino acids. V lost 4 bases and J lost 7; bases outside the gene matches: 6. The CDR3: CAWTSGGPGTQYF. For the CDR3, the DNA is TGTGCCTGGACTAGCGGGGGCCCGGGGACCCAGTACTTC. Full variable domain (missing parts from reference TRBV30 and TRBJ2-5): SQTIHQWPATLVQPVGSPLSLECTVEGTSNPNLYWYRQAAGRGLQLLFYSVGIGQISSEVPQNLSASRPQDRQFILSSKKLLLSDSGFYLCAWTSGGPGTQYFGPGTRLLVL.

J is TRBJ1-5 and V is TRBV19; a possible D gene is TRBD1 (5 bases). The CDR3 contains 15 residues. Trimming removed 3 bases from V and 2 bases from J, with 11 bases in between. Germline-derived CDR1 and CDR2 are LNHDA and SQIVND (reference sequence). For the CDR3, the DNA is TGTGCCAGTAGTATGGGGCCGTTGGGCAATCAGCCCCAGCATTTT. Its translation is CASSMGPLGNQPQHF.

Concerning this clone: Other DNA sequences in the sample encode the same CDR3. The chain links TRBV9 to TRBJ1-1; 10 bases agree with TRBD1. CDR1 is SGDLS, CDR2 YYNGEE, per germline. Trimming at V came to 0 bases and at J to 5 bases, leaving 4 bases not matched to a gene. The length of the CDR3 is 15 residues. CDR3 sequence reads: CASSVGTGGGTEAFF. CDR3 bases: TGTGCCAGCAGCGTAGGGACAGGGGGAGGGACTGAAGCTTTCTTT.

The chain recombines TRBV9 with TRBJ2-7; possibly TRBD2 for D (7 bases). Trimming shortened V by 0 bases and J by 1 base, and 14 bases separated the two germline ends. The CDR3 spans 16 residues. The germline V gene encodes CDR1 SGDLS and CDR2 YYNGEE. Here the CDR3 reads CASSVDAGAPSYEQYF. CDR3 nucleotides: TGTGCCAGCAGCGTAGATGCGGGGGCCCCTTCCTACGAGCAGTACTTC.

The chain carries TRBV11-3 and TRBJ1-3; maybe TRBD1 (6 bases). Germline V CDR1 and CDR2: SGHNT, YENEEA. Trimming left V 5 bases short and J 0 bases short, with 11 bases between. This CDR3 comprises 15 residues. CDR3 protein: CASSQQGNSGNTIYF. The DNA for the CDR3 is TGTGCCAGCAGCCAACAGGGAAACTCTGGAAACACCATATATTTT.

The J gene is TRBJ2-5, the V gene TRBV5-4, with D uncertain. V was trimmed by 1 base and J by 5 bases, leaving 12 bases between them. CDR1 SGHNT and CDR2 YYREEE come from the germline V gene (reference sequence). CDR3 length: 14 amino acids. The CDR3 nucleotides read TGTGCCAGCAGCTTGTTAGTGATCGGGGAGACCCAGTACTTC. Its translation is CASSLLVIGETQYF.